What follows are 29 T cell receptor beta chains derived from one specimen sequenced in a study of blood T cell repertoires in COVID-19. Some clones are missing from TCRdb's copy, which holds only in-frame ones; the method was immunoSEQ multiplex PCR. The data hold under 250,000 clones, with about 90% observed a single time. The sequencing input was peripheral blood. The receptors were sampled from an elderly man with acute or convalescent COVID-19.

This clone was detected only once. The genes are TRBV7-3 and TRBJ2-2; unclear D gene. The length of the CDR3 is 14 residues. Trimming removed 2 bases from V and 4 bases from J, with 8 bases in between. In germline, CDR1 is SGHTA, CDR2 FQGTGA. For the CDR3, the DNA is TGTGCCAGCAGCTTAGAGTCCTTCACCGGGGAGCTGTTTTTT. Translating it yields CASSLESFTGELFF.

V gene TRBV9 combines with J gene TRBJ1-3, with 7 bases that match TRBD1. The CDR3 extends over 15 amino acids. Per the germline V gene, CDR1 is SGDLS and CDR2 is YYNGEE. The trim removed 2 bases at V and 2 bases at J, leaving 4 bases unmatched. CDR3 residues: CASSVRQGTGNTIYF. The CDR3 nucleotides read TGTGCCAGCAGCGTCAGACAGGGTACTGGAAACACCATATATTTT.

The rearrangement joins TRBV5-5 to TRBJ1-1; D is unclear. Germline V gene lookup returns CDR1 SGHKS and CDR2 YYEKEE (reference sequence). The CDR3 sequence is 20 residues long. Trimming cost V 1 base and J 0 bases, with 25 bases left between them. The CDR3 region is CASSLPGEASPGSLNTEAFF. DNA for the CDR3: TGTGCCAGCAGCTTGCCTGGTGAAGCGAGTCCTGGGAGTTTGAACACTGAAGCTTTCTTT. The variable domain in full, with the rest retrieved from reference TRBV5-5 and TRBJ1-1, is DAGVTQSPTHLIKTRGQQVTLRCSPISGHKSVSWYQQVLGQGPQFIFQYYEKEERGRGNFPDRFSARQFPNYSSELNVNALLLGDSALYLCASSLPGEASPGSLNTEAFFGQGTRLTVV.

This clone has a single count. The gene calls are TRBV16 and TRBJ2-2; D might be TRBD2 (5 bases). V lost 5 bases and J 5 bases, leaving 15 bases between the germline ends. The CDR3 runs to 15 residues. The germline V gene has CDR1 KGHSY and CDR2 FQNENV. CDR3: CASSVRTGETGELFF. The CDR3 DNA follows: TGTGCCAGCAGCGTCCGAACCGGGGAAACCGGGGAGCTGTTTTTT.

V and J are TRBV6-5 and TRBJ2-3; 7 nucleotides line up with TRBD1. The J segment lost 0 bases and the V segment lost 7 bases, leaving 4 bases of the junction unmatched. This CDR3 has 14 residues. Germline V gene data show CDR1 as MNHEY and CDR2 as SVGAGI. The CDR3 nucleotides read TGTGCCAGCAAACAGGGGTGGAGCACAGATACGCAGTATTTT. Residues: CASKQGWSTDTQYF.

For the CDR3, the DNA is TGTGCCAGCAGTCCCCGTAGGACAGGGGCCTATGGCTACACCTTC. It translates to CASSPRRTGAYGYTF. The J gene is TRBJ1-2, the V gene TRBV27; 9 bases are a match to TRBD1. Germline lookup yields CDR1 MNHEY and CDR2 SMNVEV (reference sequence). This CDR3 spans 15 amino acids. The ends lost 5 bases at V and 4 bases at J; junction bases unmatched: 8.

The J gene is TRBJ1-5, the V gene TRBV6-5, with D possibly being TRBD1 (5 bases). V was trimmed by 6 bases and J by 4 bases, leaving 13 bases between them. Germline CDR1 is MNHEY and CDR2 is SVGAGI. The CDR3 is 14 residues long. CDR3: CASSLLGGNQPQHF. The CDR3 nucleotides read TGTGCCAGCAGCCTACTCGGGGGAAATCAGCCCCAGCATTTT.

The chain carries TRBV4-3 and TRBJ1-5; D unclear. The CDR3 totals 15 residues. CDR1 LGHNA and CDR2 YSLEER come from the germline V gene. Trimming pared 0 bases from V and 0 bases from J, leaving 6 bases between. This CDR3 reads CASSQERSSNQPQHF. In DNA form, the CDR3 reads TGCGCCAGCAGCCAAGAAAGGAGTAGCAATCAGCCCCAGCATTTT.

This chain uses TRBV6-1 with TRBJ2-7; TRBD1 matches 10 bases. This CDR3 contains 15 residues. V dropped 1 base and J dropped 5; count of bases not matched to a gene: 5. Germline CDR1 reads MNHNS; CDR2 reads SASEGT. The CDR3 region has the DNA TGTGCCAGCAGTGAAGGGACAGGGGGTTGGAACGAGCAGTACTTC. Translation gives CASSEGTGGWNEQYF.

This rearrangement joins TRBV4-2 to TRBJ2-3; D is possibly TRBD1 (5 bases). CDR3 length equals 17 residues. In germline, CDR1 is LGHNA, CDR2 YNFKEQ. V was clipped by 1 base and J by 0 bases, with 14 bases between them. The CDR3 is CASSQGTPITSTDTQYF. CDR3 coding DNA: TGTGCCAGCAGCCAAGGGACACCGATCACTAGCACAGATACGCAGTATTTT.

The chain's CDR3 is CASTGARQETQYF. The CDR3 DNA sequence: TGTGCCAGCACGGGAGCCAGACAAGAGACCCAGTACTTC. The V gene is TRBV2, the J gene TRBJ2-5; TRBD2 is a possible D gene (6 bases). Germline CDR1 SNHLY, CDR2 FYNNEI. This CDR3 is built from 13 residues. V lost 7 bases, J lost 2 bases, and 11 bases lay in between.

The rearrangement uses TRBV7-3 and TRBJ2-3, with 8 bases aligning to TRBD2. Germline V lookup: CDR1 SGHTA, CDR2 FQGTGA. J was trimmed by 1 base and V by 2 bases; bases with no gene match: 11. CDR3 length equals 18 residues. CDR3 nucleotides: TGTGCCAGCAGCTTATTACTCTTAACGGGAGGGGGCACAGATACGCAGTATTTT. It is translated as CASSLLLLTGGGTDTQYF.

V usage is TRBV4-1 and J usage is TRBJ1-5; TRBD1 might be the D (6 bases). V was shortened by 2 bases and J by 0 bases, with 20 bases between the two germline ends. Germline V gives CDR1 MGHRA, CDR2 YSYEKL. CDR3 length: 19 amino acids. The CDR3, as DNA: TGCGCCAGCAGCCAAAGGACTCCCCGACAGGCGAGTAGCAATCAGCCCCAGCATTTT. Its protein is CASSQRTPRQASSNQPQHF.

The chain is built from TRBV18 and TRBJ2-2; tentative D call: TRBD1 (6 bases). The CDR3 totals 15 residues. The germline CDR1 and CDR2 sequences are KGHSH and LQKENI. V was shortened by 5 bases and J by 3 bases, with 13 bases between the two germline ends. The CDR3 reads CASSTRTADTGELFF. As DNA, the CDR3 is TGTGCCAGCTCAACCAGGACAGCCGACACCGGGGAGCTGTTTTTT.

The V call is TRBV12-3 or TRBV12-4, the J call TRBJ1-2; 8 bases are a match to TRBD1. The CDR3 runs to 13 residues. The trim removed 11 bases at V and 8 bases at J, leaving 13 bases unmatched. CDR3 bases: TGTGCCTGCGAGGGGCAGGGGGCTGGGGGCTACACCTTC. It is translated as CACEGQGAGGYTF.

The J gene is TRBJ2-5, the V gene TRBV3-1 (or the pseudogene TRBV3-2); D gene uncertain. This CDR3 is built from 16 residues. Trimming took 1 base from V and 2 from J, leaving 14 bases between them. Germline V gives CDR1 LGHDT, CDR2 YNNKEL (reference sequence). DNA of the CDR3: TGTGCCAGCAGCCAAGTAGGCGGCAACCTACAAGAGACCCAGTACTTC. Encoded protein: CASSQVGGNLQETQYF.

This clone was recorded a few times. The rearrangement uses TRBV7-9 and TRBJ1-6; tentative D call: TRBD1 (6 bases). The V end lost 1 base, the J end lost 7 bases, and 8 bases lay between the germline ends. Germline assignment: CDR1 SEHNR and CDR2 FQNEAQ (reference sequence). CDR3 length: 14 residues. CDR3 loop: CASSLGQVNSPLHF. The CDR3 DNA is TGTGCCAGCAGCTTAGGACAGGTGAATTCACCCCTCCACTTT.

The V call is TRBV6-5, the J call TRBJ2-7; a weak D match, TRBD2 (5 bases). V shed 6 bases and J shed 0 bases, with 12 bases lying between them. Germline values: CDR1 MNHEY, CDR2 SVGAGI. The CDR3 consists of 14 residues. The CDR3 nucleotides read TGTGCCAGCAGAGAGGGCTTCAACTCCTACGAGCAGTACTTC. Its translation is CASREGFNSYEQYF.

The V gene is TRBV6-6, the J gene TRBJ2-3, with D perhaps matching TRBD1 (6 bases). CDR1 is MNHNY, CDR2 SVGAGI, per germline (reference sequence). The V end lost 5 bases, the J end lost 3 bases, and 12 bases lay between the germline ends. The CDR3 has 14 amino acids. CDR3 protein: CASSIRTETDTQYF. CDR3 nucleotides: TGTGCCAGCAGTATTAGGACAGAAACAGATACGCAGTATTTT.

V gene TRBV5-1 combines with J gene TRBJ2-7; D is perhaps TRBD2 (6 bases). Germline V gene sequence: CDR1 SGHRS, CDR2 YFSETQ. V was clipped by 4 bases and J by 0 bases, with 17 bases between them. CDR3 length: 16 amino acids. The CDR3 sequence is CASSPRVGGASYEQYF. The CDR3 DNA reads TGCGCCAGCAGCCCGAGGGTGGGGGGAGCCTCCTACGAGCAGTACTTC. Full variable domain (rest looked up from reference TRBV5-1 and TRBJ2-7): KAGVTQTPRYLIKTRGQQVTLSCSPISGHRSVSWYQQTPGQGLQFLFEYFSETQRNKGNFPGRFSGRQFSNSRSEMNVSTLELGDSALYLCASSPRVGGASYEQYFGPGTRLTVT.

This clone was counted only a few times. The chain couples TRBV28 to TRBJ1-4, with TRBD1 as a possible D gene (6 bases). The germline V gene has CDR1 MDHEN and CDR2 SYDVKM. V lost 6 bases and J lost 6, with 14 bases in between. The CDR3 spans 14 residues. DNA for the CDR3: TGTGCCAGCAGCCTAAAGGGGGGGGATGAAAAACTGTTTTTT. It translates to CASSLKGGDEKLFF.

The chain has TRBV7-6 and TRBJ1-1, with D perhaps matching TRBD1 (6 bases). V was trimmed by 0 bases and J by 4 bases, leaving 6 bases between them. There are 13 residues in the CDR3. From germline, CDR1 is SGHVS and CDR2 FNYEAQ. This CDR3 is CASSLARGTEAFF. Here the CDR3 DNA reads TGTGCCAGCAGCTTAGCCAGGGGCACTGAAGCTTTCTTT.

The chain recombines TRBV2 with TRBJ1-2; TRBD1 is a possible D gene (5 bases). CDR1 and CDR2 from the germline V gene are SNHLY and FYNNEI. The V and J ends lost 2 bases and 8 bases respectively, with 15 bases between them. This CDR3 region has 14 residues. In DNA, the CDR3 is TGTGCCAGCAGTGAAATGGGCAGGGCGATCGGCTACACCTTC. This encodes CASSEMGRAIGYTF.

The CDR3 DNA is TGCAGCGTTTACGGGACTAGCGGAAACTCCTACGAGCAGTACTTC. Amino acids: CSVYGTSGNSYEQYF. This chain joins TRBV29-1 and TRBJ2-7, with 11 bases lining up with TRBD2. J lost 0 bases, V lost 5 bases, and 6 bases had no gene match. CDR3 size: 15 residues. Germline CDR1 and CDR2: SQVTM and ANQGSEA.

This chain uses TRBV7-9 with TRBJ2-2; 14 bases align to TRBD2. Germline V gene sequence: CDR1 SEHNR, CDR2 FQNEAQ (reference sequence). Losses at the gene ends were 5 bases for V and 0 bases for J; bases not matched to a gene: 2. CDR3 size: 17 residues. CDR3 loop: CASSTGLAGANTGELFF. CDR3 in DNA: TGTGCCAGCAGCACGGGACTAGCGGGAGCGAACACCGGGGAGCTGTTTTTT.

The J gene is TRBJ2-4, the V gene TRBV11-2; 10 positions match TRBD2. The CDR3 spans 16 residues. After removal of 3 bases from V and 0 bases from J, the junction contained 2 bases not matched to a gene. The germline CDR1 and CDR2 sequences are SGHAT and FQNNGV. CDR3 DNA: TGTGCCAGCAGCTTTACTAGCGGGGCAGCCAAAAACATTCAGTACTTC. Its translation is CASSFTSGAAKNIQYF.

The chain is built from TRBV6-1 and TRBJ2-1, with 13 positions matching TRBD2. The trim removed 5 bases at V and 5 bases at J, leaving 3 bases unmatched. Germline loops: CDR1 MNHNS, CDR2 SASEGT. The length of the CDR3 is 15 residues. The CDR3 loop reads CASSLTSGGNNEQFF. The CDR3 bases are TGTGCCAGCAGTCTGACTAGCGGGGGGAACAATGAGCAGTTCTTC.

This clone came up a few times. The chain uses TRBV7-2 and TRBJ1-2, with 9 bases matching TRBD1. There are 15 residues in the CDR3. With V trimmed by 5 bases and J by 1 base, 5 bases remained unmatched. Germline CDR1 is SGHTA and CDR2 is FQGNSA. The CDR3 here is CASSPRTGDNYGYTF. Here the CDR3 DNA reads TGTGCCAGCAGCCCCCGGACAGGGGATAACTATGGCTACACCTTC.

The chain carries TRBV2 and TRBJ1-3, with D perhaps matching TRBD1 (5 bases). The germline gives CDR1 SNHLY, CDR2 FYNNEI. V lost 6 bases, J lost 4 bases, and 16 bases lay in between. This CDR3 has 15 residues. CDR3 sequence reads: CASRSRDKVGNTIYF. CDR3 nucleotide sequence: TGTGCCAGCAGATCCAGGGATAAGGTGGGAAACACCATATATTTT.